Presented here are 22 T cell receptor beta chains from one specimen sequenced in a study of cytomegalovirus exposure and HLA in healthy donors. In the PCR, 60 Vbeta and 13 Jbeta primers were used. Sequencing was performed with immunoSEQ multiplex PCR; in TCRdb, only in-frame clones are kept and a portion is missing. The sample comprises under 200,000 clones, over 75% of which are singletons, and more than 0.5% rests with the top ten. The sample was PBMCs. The receptors stem from a woman aged 50 to 60 in good health and CMV-seronegative.

V usage is TRBV4-1 and J usage is TRBJ2-5; TRBD2 aligns across 7 bases. CDR1 is MGHRA and CDR2 is YSYEKL in the germline V gene. CDR3 size: 15 residues. V gave up 4 bases and J gave up 2 bases; unmatched junction bases: 7. The CDR3 region is CASSPVLGGQETQYF. CDR3 DNA: TGCGCCAGCAGCCCCGTTTTGGGGGGGCAAGAGACCCAGTACTTC.

The chain combines TRBV7-2 with TRBJ2-7, with 10 bases fitting TRBD1. In germline, CDR1 is SGHTA, CDR2 FQGNSA. V shed 4 bases and J 4 bases; nucleotides not matched to a gene: 7. The CDR3 is 15 amino acids. CDR3 sequence (DNA): TGTGCCAGCAGCTCTCAGGACAGGGGGGTTTACGAGCAGTACTTC. Its translation: CASSSQDRGVYEQYF.

V usage is TRBV13 and J usage is TRBJ2-3; 10 bases map to TRBD2. Germline CDR1 and CDR2: PRHDT and FYEKMQ (reference sequence). This CDR3 has 17 residues. With V trimmed by 0 bases and J by 6 bases, 9 bases remained unmatched. CDR3 residues: CASSLGEAGGLADTQYF. The CDR3 DNA follows: TGTGCCAGCAGCTTAGGCGAAGCGGGGGGGCTTGCGGATACGCAGTATTTT. Full variable domain (remainder filled in from reference TRBV13 and TRBJ2-3): AAGVIQSPRHLIKEKRETATLKCYPIPRHDTVYWYQQGPGQDPQFLISFYEKMQSDKGSIPDRFSAQQFSDYHSELNMSSLELGDSALYFCASSLGEAGGLADTQYFGPGTRLTVL.

V and J are TRBV29-1 and TRBJ2-2; 10 positions agree with TRBD1. The J segment lost 5 bases and the V segment lost 7 bases, leaving 7 bases of the junction unmatched. The germline CDR1 and CDR2 sequences are SQVTM and ANQGSEA. This CDR3 comprises 14 residues. In DNA form, the CDR3 reads TGCAGCGCCGTGACAGGGGGCAGGACCGGGGAGCTGTTTTTT. Encoded protein: CSAVTGGRTGELFF.

The rearrangement links TRBV7-9 to TRBJ2-3, with TRBD2 as a possible D gene (6 bases). Trimming took off 5 bases at V and 1 base at J, with 16 bases between the two ends. CDR3 length equals 16 residues. Germline V lookup: CDR1 SEHNR, CDR2 FQNEAQ (reference sequence). The CDR3 is CASSPPGASGTDTQYF. The CDR3 DNA reads TGTGCCAGCAGCCCCCCTGGGGCTAGCGGCACAGATACGCAGTATTTT.

In regard to this clone: Mismatch with germline at one junction end may stem from a read error. The chain has TRBV7-2 and TRBJ2-6; 7 bases are shared with TRBD1. Germline-derived CDR1 and CDR2 are SGHTA and FQGNSA. The CDR3 extends over 15 amino acids. CDR3 region: CASSQGTAGANGLTF. The CDR3 coding sequence is TGTGCCAGCAGCCAGGGGACAGCTGGGGCCAACGGCCTGACTTTC.

The chain couples TRBV18 to TRBJ1-2; D gene uncertain. CDR1 is KGHSH and CDR2 is LQKENI in the germline V gene. V lost 6 bases and J 6 bases, leaving 14 bases between the germline ends. The CDR3 has 13 amino acids. In nucleotides, the CDR3 is TGTGCCAGCTCCCCCCCGAGCCTTAATGGCTACACCTTC. Amino acids: CASSPPSLNGYTF.

The chain has TRBV6-1 and TRBJ1-5; the match to TRBD1 covers 9 bases. The CDR3 contains 15 residues. CDR1 MNHNS and CDR2 SASEGT come from the germline V gene. V lost 7 bases and J lost 0; bases outside the gene matches: 4. CDR3 protein: CASIWTGDSNQPQHF. As DNA, the CDR3 is TGTGCCAGCATCTGGACAGGGGATAGCAATCAGCCCCAGCATTTT.

The J gene is TRBJ2-7, the V gene TRBV5-1, with TRBD2 identical over 12 bases. Trimming at V came to 0 bases and at J to 2 bases, leaving 0 bases not matched to a gene. This CDR3 is 15 amino acids long. Germline CDR1 SGHRS, CDR2 YFSETQ. The CDR3 loop is CASSLGTSGTYEQYF. Written as DNA, the CDR3 is TGCGCCAGCAGCTTGGGGACTAGCGGGACCTACGAGCAGTACTTC. The full variable domain, completed using reference TRBV5-1 and TRBJ2-7, is KAGVTQTPRYLIKTRGQQVTLSCSPISGHRSVSWYQQTPGQGLQFLFEYFSETQRNKGNFPGRFSGRQFSNSRSEMNVSTLELGDSALYLCASSLGTSGTYEQYFGPGTRLTVT.

The gene calls are TRBV7-2 and TRBJ2-7; unclear D gene. V lost 1 base and J lost 9, with 7 bases in between. The CDR3 length is 11 residues. The germline V gene has CDR1 SGHTA and CDR2 FQGNSA. CDR3 protein: CASSLGAGQYF. The CDR3 bases are TGTGCCAGCAGCTTAGGGGCAGGGCAGTACTTC.

The chain carries TRBV5-1 and TRBJ2-7; 10 nucleotides line up with TRBD2. Germline-derived CDR1 and CDR2 are SGHRS and YFSETQ. After removal of 2 bases from V and 3 bases from J, the junction contained 2 bases not matched to a gene. There are 14 residues in the CDR3. CDR3 sequence reads: CASSLTSGVYEQYF. The CDR3 nucleotides read TGCGCCAGCAGCTTAACTAGCGGGGTCTACGAGCAGTACTTC.

This clone showed up just a few times. This chain connects TRBV2 to TRBJ2-7; D is perhaps TRBD1 (7 bases). CDR1 SNHLY and CDR2 FYNNEI come from the germline V gene. This CDR3 contains 15 residues. Between the trimmed V and J ends, which lost 3 bases and 4 bases, there was a span of 16 bases. The CDR3 bases are TGTGCCAGCAGTGAGGAGGCAGGGGGAGGTTACGAGCAGTACTTC. The encoded protein is CASSEEAGGGYEQYF.

This chain uses TRBV2 with TRBJ1-2; tentatively, D is TRBD1 (5 bases). Germline V lookup: CDR1 SNHLY, CDR2 FYNNEI. The CDR3 spans 13 residues. V lost 6 bases and J 5 bases, leaving 13 bases between the germline ends. CDR3 loop: CASSSGLFYGYTF. The CDR3 nucleotides read TGTGCCAGCAGCTCGGGACTCTTTTATGGCTACACCTTC.

The chain employs TRBV7-9 and TRBJ2-5, with D possibly being TRBD2 (6 bases). The germline V gene has CDR1 SEHNR and CDR2 FQNEAQ (reference sequence). The CDR3 consists of 14 residues. V was shortened by 9 bases and J by 0 bases, with 14 bases between the two germline ends. The CDR3 region is CASLVWGDQETQYF. The CDR3 coding sequence is TGTGCCAGTCTCGTTTGGGGGGACCAAGAGACCCAGTACTTC.

The chain joins TRBV11-2 to TRBJ1-1, with no clear D. Germline CDR1 and CDR2: SGHAT and FQNNGV. The germline V and J ends were trimmed by 3 bases and 1 base, with 15 bases remaining between them. This CDR3 spans 16 amino acids. Written as DNA, the CDR3 is TGTGCCAGCAGCTTCCTGGTGGTTGGTAGGAACACTGAAGCTTTCTTT. This translates into CASSFLVVGRNTEAFF.

With regard to this clone: An end of the junction differs from the germline gene, which may be a read error. V gene TRBV7-3 combines with J gene TRBJ2-2; 9 nucleotides match TRBD1. Per germline, CDR1 SGHTA and CDR2 FQGTGA. This CDR3 has 17 amino acids. The CDR3 sequence is CASSLHGVDRGTGELLF. For the CDR3, the DNA is TGTGCCAGCAGCTTACATGGAGTGGACAGGGGTACCGGGGAGCTGCTTTTT.

This clone was picked up one time. This chain uses TRBV5-5 with TRBJ2-5; 7 bases map to TRBD2. The germline V gene has CDR1 SGHKS and CDR2 YYEKEE (reference sequence). This CDR3 is 16 amino acids long. Losses at the gene ends were 4 bases for V and 3 bases for J; bases not matched to a gene: 12. CDR3 DNA: TGTGCCAGCAGCGGGGGGACGGCTAGCGGAGAAGAGACCCAGTACTTC. This translates into CASSGGTASGEETQYF. The full variable domain, rest sourced from reference TRBV5-5 and TRBJ2-5, is DAGVTQSPTHLIKTRGQQVTLRCSPISGHKSVSWYQQVLGQGPQFIFQYYEKEERGRGNFPDRFSARQFPNYSSELNVNALLLGDSALYLCASSGGTASGEETQYFGPGTRLLVL.

The CDR3, as DNA: TGTGCCAGCAGCAAAGAGGGCGGGACTGGCAATGAGCAGTTCTTC. Translation gives CASSKEGGTGNEQFF. This rearrangement joins TRBV21-1 to TRBJ2-1; the table names TRBD2, a call not compared with the DNA. TRBV21-1 is marked as a pseudogene. The CDR3 runs to 15 residues.

This clone was recorded only once. The CDR3 sequence: CATSGGGAYNEQFF. The CDR3 DNA reads TGTGCCACCAGCGGTGGCGGAGCCTACAATGAGCAGTTCTTC. The V call is TRBV15, the J call TRBJ2-1, with unresolved D. The CDR3 loop spans 14 amino acids. Germline CDR1 LNHNV, CDR2 YYDKDF (reference sequence). V was shortened by 5 bases and J by 2 bases, with 10 bases between the two germline ends.

The chain has TRBV30 and TRBJ2-2; D is unresolved. The germline V and J ends were trimmed by 3 bases and 2 bases, with 4 bases remaining between them. The CDR3 runs 12 residues. Germline values: CDR1 GTSNPN, CDR2 SVGIG (reference sequence). In nucleotides, the CDR3 is TGTGCCTGGAGCTTCAACACCGGGGAGCTGTTTTTT. Its protein product is CAWSFNTGELFF.

This clone was detected only a few times. V and J are TRBV23-1 and TRBJ1-1; D gene uncertain. TRBV23-1 counts as an open reading frame of uncertain function. The V end was cut by 11 bases, the J end by 0 bases, with 13 bases between. The CDR3 is 13 amino acids. CDR3 coding DNA: TGCGCCCGCGGAGGAGGTCTGAACACTGAAGCTTTCTTT. Encoded protein: CARGGGLNTEAFF.

V and J are TRBV7-9 and TRBJ1-4; D gene ambiguous. The CDR3 runs 15 residues. The V gene's germline CDR1 is SEHNR and CDR2 FQNEAQ (reference sequence). V was pared by 1 base and J by 7 bases, with 13 bases between. Here the CDR3 DNA reads TGTGCCAGCAGCTTAGGGATTTATGGGCGTGAAAAACTGTTTTTT. Protein sequence: CASSLGIYGREKLFF.